A selection of T cell receptor beta chains follows, all from one sample in a study of early T cells in non-severe SARS-CoV-2 infection. TCRdb re-called the 5' RACE reads with MiXCR, one entry per CDR3 protein. The table has over 90,000 distinct CDR3 sequences, roughly 13% seen once. The sequenced sample was whole blood. These receptors were obtained from an adult who was a healthcare worker with PCR-confirmed SARS-CoV-2 infection or an uninfected control (not recorded which). The CDR3 runs from the conserved cysteine through the conserved F or W. The D gene is left open where the match is weak. A row's size may be missing; if present it is once, few, many or a size class.

CASSQGVGPTGYEQYF | TGTGCCAGCAGCCAAGGGGTAGGGCCCACTGGCTACGAGCAGTACTTC | . | TRBV14 | . | TRBJ2-7
CASRHERATKGDEQFF | TGTGCCAGCAGGCACGAGCGGGCCACGAAGGGGGATGAGCAGTTCTTC | few | TRBV27 | . | TRBJ2-1
CASSLDAGEYEQFF | TGTGCCAGCAGCTTAGACGCGGGAGAATATGAGCAGTTCTTC | few | TRBV11-3 | TRBD2 | TRBJ2-1
CSVEIDRNSLRAFF | TGCAGCGTTGAAATCGACAGGAACTCCTTGCGGGCTTTCTTT | many | TRBV29-1 | . | TRBJ1-1
CAISNRQGSTDTQYF | TGTGCCATCTCAAATAGGCAGGGGTCGACAGATACGCAGTATTTT | . | TRBV2 | . | TRBJ2-3
CASSLGSGLNTDTQYF | TGTGCCAGCAGCTTAGGTAGCGGACTTAACACAGATACGCAGTATTTT | few | TRBV7-8 | . | TRBJ2-3
CASTRAGSNTEAFF | TGTGCCAGCACCCGGGCAGGGAGTAACACTGAAGCTTTCTTT | few | TRBV6-6 | . | TRBJ1-1
CASSWDSYGYTF | TGTGCCAGCAGCTGGGACAGCTATGGCTACACCTTC | few | TRBV7-2 | TRBD1 | TRBJ1-2
CASSIIIQNGNEQFF | TGTGCCAGTAGTATTATCATACAGAATGGGAATGAGCAGTTCTTC | many | TRBV19 | . | TRBJ2-1
CSASSGLQYEQYF | TGCAGTGCTTCCTCAGGGCTCCAATACGAGCAGTACTTC | . | TRBV20-1 | . | TRBJ2-7
CASLVGETYNEQFF | TGTGCCAGCCTTGTGGGTGAGACCTACAATGAGCAGTTCTTC | few | TRBV2 | . | TRBJ2-1
CATSETSGRAPDTQYF | TGTGCCACCAGTGAAACTAGCGGGAGGGCCCCAGATACGCAGTATTTT | many | TRBV24-1 | TRBD2 | TRBJ2-3
CSARGDFSVSSYNEQFF | TGCAGTGCTAGGGGGGACTTTTCCGTGAGCTCCTACAATGAGCAGTTCTTC | many | TRBV20-1 | . | TRBJ2-1
CASSFQGAYEQYF | TGTGCCAGCAGTTTCCAGGGGGCCTACGAGCAGTACTTC | . | TRBV27 | TRBD1 | TRBJ2-7
CATSRAGGRGNTGELFF | TGTGCCACCAGTCGAGCGGGAGGGCGTGGGAACACCGGGGAGCTGTTTTTT | many | TRBV15 | TRBD2 | TRBJ2-2
CASSPWASGPYNEQFF | TGTGCCAGCAGTCCATGGGCTAGCGGGCCCTACAATGAGCAGTTCTTC | . | TRBV27 | TRBD2 | TRBJ2-1
CASSQVRGFEQYF | TGCGCCAGCAGCCAAGTTCGGGGTTTTGAGCAGTACTTC | . | TRBV4-1 | . | TRBJ2-7
CASSLPTKNTEAFF | TGTGCCAGCAGCCTCCCGACAAAGAACACTGAAGCTTTCTTT | few | TRBV7-2 | . | TRBJ1-1
CSAPLGRGNEQFF | TGCAGTGCACCGCTAGGAAGGGGCAATGAGCAGTTCTTC | many | TRBV20-1 | . | TRBJ2-1
CSALISSGRREQYF | TGCAGTGCTCTCATCTCTAGCGGGAGGCGCGAGCAGTACTTC | many | TRBV20-1 | TRBD2 | TRBJ2-7
CASSEGTASIQYF | TGCGCCAGCAGCGAAGGGACAGCTTCCATTCAGTACTTC | . | TRBV5-1 | TRBD1 | TRBJ2-4
CASSFGTSGATDTQYF | TGTGCCAGCAGCTTCGGGACTAGCGGGGCCACAGATACGCAGTATTTT | . | TRBV7-9 | TRBD2 | TRBJ2-3
CATSRPFSGGGNEQFF | TGTGCCACCAGCAGACCCTTTAGCGGAGGGGGGAATGAGCAGTTCTTC | . | TRBV15 | . | TRBJ2-1
CASSLTVSYTGELFF | TGCGCCAGCAGCTTGACAGTGAGTTACACCGGGGAGCTGTTTTTT | many | TRBV5-1 | . | TRBJ2-2
CAWRLKTGSTEAFF | TGTGCCTGGAGACTAAAGACAGGGAGCACTGAAGCTTTCTTT | few | TRBV30 | TRBD1 | TRBJ1-1
CASSLGVRETQYF | TGTGCCAGCAGCTTAGGCGTTAGGGAGACCCAGTACTTC | many | TRBV7-3 | . | TRBJ2-5
CASSLDRFSSGELFF | TGTGCCAGCAGTTTAGACCGGTTTAGTTCCGGGGAGCTGTTTTTT | few | TRBV27 | . | TRBJ2-2
CASSLWPTGKGIQYF | TGTGCCAGCAGTTTATGGCCGACAGGGAAAGGCATTCAGTACTTC | . | TRBV27 | TRBD1 | TRBJ2-4
CASNAQGTYNEQFF | TGTGCCAGCAACGCGCAGGGAACCTACAATGAGCAGTTCTTC | once | TRBV7-2 | . | TRBJ2-1
CSVSWGSSYEQYF | TGCAGCGTTTCGTGGGGAAGCTCCTACGAGCAGTACTTC | few | TRBV29-1 | . | TRBJ2-7
CASSPRLAGDEQFF | TGTGCCAGCAGCCCGAGACTAGCCGGAGATGAGCAGTTCTTC | few | TRBV7-9 | TRBD2 | TRBJ2-1
CASMGTLRAFF | TGTGCCAGCATGGGGACTTTGAGGGCTTTCTTT | . | TRBV2 | . | TRBJ1-1
CASSPEGSFSYEQYF | TGTGCCAGCAGCCCAGAAGGTAGCTTCTCCTACGAGCAGTACTTC | few | TRBV9 | . | TRBJ2-7
CASRSQTSGLPNTGELFF | TGTGCCAGCAGGTCCCAAACTAGCGGGCTACCGAACACCGGGGAGCTGTTTTTT | . | TRBV28 | TRBD2 | TRBJ2-2
CASRPGVSSGELFF | TGTGCCAGCAGACCGGGAGTTTCGTCCGGGGAGCTGTTTTTT | many | TRBV7-9 | . | TRBJ2-2
CASSPAQNSPLHF | TGTGCCAGCAGCCCAGCCCAAAATTCACCCCTCCACTTT | many | TRBV7-2 | . | TRBJ1-6
CASVPGQGLDTGELFF | TGTGCCAGCGTCCCGGGACAGGGATTAGACACCGGGGAGCTGTTTTTT | . | TRBV12-3/TRBV12-4 | TRBD1 | TRBJ2-2
CASSFPTAYEQYF | TGTGCCAGCAGTTTCCCCACAGCCTACGAGCAGTACTTC | . | TRBV28 | . | TRBJ2-7
CASSPRGQGRAYEQYF | TGTGCCAGCAGCCCGAGAGGACAGGGCCGGGCCTACGAGCAGTACTTC | many | TRBV11-2 | TRBD1 | TRBJ2-7
CAISRGTRDTDTQYF | TGTGCCATCAGTCGCGGGACTAGGGACACAGATACGCAGTATTTT | few | TRBV10-3 | TRBD2 | TRBJ2-3
CASKLAGGNEQFF | TGTGCCAGCAAGCTAGCCGGGGGCAATGAGCAGTTCTTC | few | TRBV27 | . | TRBJ2-1
CASSASSGRTDTQYF | TGTGCCAGCAGTGCATCTAGCGGGAGAACAGATACGCAGTATTTT | few | TRBV27 | TRBD2 | TRBJ2-3
CSAILAETDTQYF | TGCAGTGCTATACTAGCGGAAACAGATACGCAGTATTTT | many | TRBV20-1 | TRBD2 | TRBJ2-3
CSARDWAGGTDTQYF | TGCAGTGCTAGAGATTGGGCGGGAGGCACAGATACGCAGTATTTT | . | TRBV20-1 | TRBD2 | TRBJ2-3
CASSYSGGPDQPQHF | TGTGCCAGCAGTTACTCCGGGGGCCCAGATCAGCCCCAGCATTTT | few | TRBV6-5 | . | TRBJ1-5
CASSRGRGDDEQFF | TGCGCCAGCAGCCGAGGTCGGGGGGACGATGAGCAGTTCTTC | . | TRBV4-3 | TRBD2 | TRBJ2-1
CASSSTGAYSNQPQHF | TGTGCCAGCAGCTCGACAGGGGCATATAGCAATCAGCCCCAGCATTTT | . | TRBV6-5 | TRBD1 | TRBJ1-5
CSASRTGTEAFF | TGCAGTGCTTCGCGGACCGGAACTGAAGCTTTCTTT | . | TRBV20-1 | . | TRBJ1-1
CASRLARPGVHEQYF | TGTGCCAGCAGGTTAGCGCGACCAGGGGTTCACGAGCAGTACTTC | . | TRBV28 | . | TRBJ2-7
CASSLSGRSNTGELFF | TGTGCCAGCAGCCTAAGTGGACGGTCGAACACCGGGGAGCTGTTTTTT | many | TRBV7-3 | . | TRBJ2-2
CASSAQSRAEAFF | TGTGCCAGCAGCGCTCAGAGTAGGGCTGAAGCTTTCTTT | few | TRBV11-2 | . | TRBJ1-1
CAIRSQALNTEAFF | TGTGCCATCAGGAGCCAGGCCCTCAACACTGAAGCTTTCTTT | many | TRBV10-3 | . | TRBJ1-1
CASSLSGGLREQFF | TGTGCCAGCAGCTTATCGGGAGGGCTCCGGGAGCAGTTCTTC | few | TRBV11-2 | TRBD2 | TRBJ2-1
CASSYAGTYGYTF | TGTGCCAGCAGTTATGCAGGAACGTATGGCTACACCTTC | few | TRBV6-2/TRBV6-3 | . | TRBJ1-2
CSVREGTYEQYF | TGCAGTGTAAGGGAGGGGACCTACGAGCAGTACTTC | few | TRBV20-1 | TRBD2 | TRBJ2-7